A single sample is the source of the 14 T cell receptor beta chains below, sequenced in a study of identical twins. In TCRdb, the 5' RACE reads were re-called with MiXCR into one record per CDR3 protein. The sample holds some 240,000 distinct CDR3 sequences, around 8.3% seen once. These sequences were also reported in another study, on yellow fever vaccine responses in identical twins.

The sample comprised CD8+ T cells sorted from blood. The receptors here all came from a woman under 30 in good health.

This clonotype was counted a few times. This chain uses TRBV20-1 with TRBJ2-3; D call uncertain. Trimming cost V 2 bases and J 4 bases, with 16 bases left between them. CDR1 DFQATT and CDR2 SNEGSKA come from the germline V gene (reference sequence). The CDR3 sequence is 15 residues long. The DNA for the CDR3 is TGCAGTGCTAGAAACCGGGCAGAAGGTCCAGATACGCAGTATTTT. It is translated as CSARNRAEGPDTQYF.

In its sample, this clonotype was seen a few times. The chain joins TRBV7-2 to TRBJ2-7, with TRBD2 matching 7 bases. From germline, CDR1 is SGHTA and CDR2 FQGNSA. V lost 3 bases to trimming and J lost 4 bases; unmatched junction nucleotides: 12. CDR3 size: 16 residues. Here the CDR3 reads CASSLDGRSQWYEQYF. The CDR3 nucleotides read TGTGCCAGCAGCTTGGACGGGAGGTCCCAGTGGTACGAGCAGTACTTC.

This clonotype appeared a few times. J is TRBJ2-5 and V is TRBV12-3 or TRBV12-4; D unclear. This CDR3 comprises 12 residues. V was pared by 6 bases and J by 5 bases, with 10 bases between. The CDR3 sequence is CASSPSVETQYF. In nucleotides, the CDR3 is TGTGCCAGCAGCCCCTCGGTGGAGACCCAGTACTTC.

At least ten counts were recorded for this clonotype. V is TRBV6-2 or TRBV6-3 and J is TRBJ2-2; D is perhaps TRBD1 or TRBD2 (7 bases each). The CDR3 is 15 residues long. Germline V gene lookup returns CDR1 MNHEY and CDR2 SVGEGT. The ends were cut back, 2 bases at V and 6 bases at J, with 13 bases in the middle. The CDR3 region has the DNA TGTGCCAGCAGTTACAGCGGGACAGAACCCGGGGAGCTGTTTTTT. It codes for CASSYSGTEPGELFF.

This clonotype has a handful of counts. The genes are TRBV28 and TRBJ2-7; possibly TRBD2 for D (6 bases). V lost 1 base and J lost 4, with 11 bases in between. Germline CDR1 is MDHEN and CDR2 is SYDVKM. The CDR3 length is 14 residues. CDR3 DNA sequence: TGTGCCAGCAGTTTATCGGAGGGGTGGTACGAGCAGTACTTC. Translated: CASSLSEGWYEQYF.

This clonotype was detected many times. Sequence at one end of the junction differs from germline and may be a read error. This chain links TRBV5-6 with TRBJ2-7, with a tentative D call TRBD2 (5 bases). This CDR3 region has 13 residues. CDR1 and CDR2 from the germline V gene are SGHDT and YYEEEE. The chain's CDR3 is CASSPGLLYEQYF. The CDR3 DNA reads as TGCGCCAGCAGCCCTGGACTGTTATACGAGCAGTACTTC. Supplemented by reference TRBV5-6 and TRBJ2-7, the full variable domain reads DAGVTQSPTHLIKTRGQQVTLRCSPKSGHDTVSWYQQALGQGPQFIFQYYEEEERQRGNFPDRFSGHQFPNYSSELNVNALLLGDSALYLCASSPGLLYEQYFGPGTRLTVT.

This clonotype was seen a handful of times. The rearrangement joins TRBV15 to TRBJ2-7; D possibly matches TRBD1 or TRBD2 (6 bases each). V lost 8 bases and J 3 bases, leaving 17 bases between the germline ends. Germline assignment: CDR1 LNHNV and CDR2 YYDKDF (reference sequence). CDR3 length: 14 residues. For the CDR3, the DNA is TGTGCCACCGGCGGAGGGGGGAGAGGCTACGAGCAGTACTTC. Protein: CATGGGGRGYEQYF.

The sample holds a few counts of this clonotype. CDR3 in DNA: TGTGCCAGCAGTTTAGGTGGGGTCACAGATACGCAGTATTTT. This sequence encodes CASSLGGVTDTQYF. The rearrangement links TRBV12-3 or TRBV12-4 to TRBJ2-3; D is ambiguous. Trimming pared 1 base from V and 2 bases from J, leaving 7 bases between. This CDR3 has 14 residues.

The V call is TRBV10-1, the J call TRBJ1-2, with D possibly being TRBD1 (5 bases). The CDR3 is 13 amino acids. V shed 4 bases and J shed 3 bases, with 9 bases lying between them. CDR1 is WNHNN, CDR2 SYGVQD, per germline (reference sequence). This CDR3 reads CASSVRGDYGYTF. For the CDR3, the DNA is TGCGCCAGCAGTGTGAGGGGCGACTATGGCTACACCTTC.

V is TRBV5-8 and J is TRBJ2-1; 8 nucleotides agree with TRBD2. Germline-derived CDR1 and CDR2 are SGHTS and YDEGEE. The CDR3 runs to 16 residues. V lost 4 bases to trimming and J lost 5 bases; unmatched junction nucleotides: 11. CDR3 nucleotide sequence: TGTGCCAGCAGCCCAAAACAGGGCGGGGGGAACAATGAGCAGTTCTTC. Residues: CASSPKQGGGNNEQFF.

The table lists this clonotype with a few counts. The chain couples TRBV3-1 to TRBJ2-6; no clear D. Germline V lookup: CDR1 LGHDT, CDR2 YNNKEL (reference sequence). This CDR3 has 17 residues. The V gene lost 4 bases and the J gene lost 0 bases, with 13 bases spanning the gap. The CDR3 loop reads CASSLLGGVSGANVLTF. The CDR3 nucleotides read TGTGCCAGCAGCCTCCTCGGCGGTGTCTCTGGGGCCAACGTCCTGACTTTC.

This chain connects TRBV5-1 to TRBJ2-3; no firm D call. This CDR3 has 17 residues. V lost 0 bases, J lost 0 bases, and 14 bases lay in between. The germline V gene has CDR1 SGHRS and CDR2 YFSETQ. The CDR3 protein is CASSLEWAGTSTDTQYF. The CDR3 region has the DNA TGCGCCAGCAGCTTGGAATGGGCAGGAACTAGCACAGATACGCAGTATTTT. Drawing the rest from reference TRBV5-1 and TRBJ2-3, the complete variable domain is KAGVTQTPRYLIKTRGQQVTLSCSPISGHRSVSWYQQTPGQGLQFLFEYFSETQRNKGNFPGRFSGRQFSNSRSEMNVSTLELGDSALYLCASSLEWAGTSTDTQYFGPGTRLTVL.

The chain uses TRBV29-1 and TRBJ2-5, with TRBD2 identical over 7 bases. V shed 4 bases, J shed 4 bases, and the junction held 15 bases outside the gene matches. The CDR3 contains 16 residues. Germline lookup yields CDR1 SQVTM and CDR2 ANQGSEA. CDR3 DNA: TGCAGCGTTGGGGGACTTTTGCGGGAGTTGGGAGAGACCCAGTACTTC. It specifies CSVGGLLRELGETQYF.

The rearrangement uses TRBV7-9 and TRBJ1-3; no definite D call. The CDR3 sequence is 15 residues long. Trimming cost V 4 bases and J 5 bases, with 15 bases left between them. Germline CDR1 and CDR2: SEHNR and FQNEAQ (reference sequence). The CDR3 region is CASSSPMNSRNTIYF. Here the CDR3 DNA reads TGTGCCAGCAGCTCACCCATGAACTCAAGAAACACCATATATTTT.